Described below is a single TCR beta chain sequence and its context. Antigen: not known. V was cut by 3 bases and J by 4 bases, with 15 bases left in between. The CDR3 is 16 amino acids. The V gene's germline CDR1 is MNHEY and CDR2 SVGAGI. The data stem from a study of blood T cells in healthy people across ages. In each sample, at least 6.5 million PBMCs were isolated. Notes on the study in general: In these data, TCR beta diversity tracked strongly with naive T cell percentage.

Combining a sample-barcoded 5' primer with a J-beta primer mix, a second PCR ran for about 7 to 11 cycles. TCRdb reprocessed the 5' RACE reads with MiXCR, giving one entry per CDR3 protein. This repertoire shows around 1,000,000 distinct CDR3 sequences, approximately 26% found once; its top ten account for about 0.8%. The same data also contributed to another study, on T cells of mothers and their children. That report notes: Extracted RNA, in its entirety, went into cDNA synthesis at about 1.5 ug per 15 ul.

This clonotype was obtained from a girl aged 2-9 years in good health. What was sequenced was blood. The gene calls are TRBV6-5 and TRBJ2-2; D possibly uses TRBD1 or TRBD2 (5 bases each). As DNA, the CDR3 is TGTGCCAGCAGTTATCCCAGGGACGCGGGCACCGGGGAGCTGTTTTTT. It codes for CASSYPRDAGTGELFF.